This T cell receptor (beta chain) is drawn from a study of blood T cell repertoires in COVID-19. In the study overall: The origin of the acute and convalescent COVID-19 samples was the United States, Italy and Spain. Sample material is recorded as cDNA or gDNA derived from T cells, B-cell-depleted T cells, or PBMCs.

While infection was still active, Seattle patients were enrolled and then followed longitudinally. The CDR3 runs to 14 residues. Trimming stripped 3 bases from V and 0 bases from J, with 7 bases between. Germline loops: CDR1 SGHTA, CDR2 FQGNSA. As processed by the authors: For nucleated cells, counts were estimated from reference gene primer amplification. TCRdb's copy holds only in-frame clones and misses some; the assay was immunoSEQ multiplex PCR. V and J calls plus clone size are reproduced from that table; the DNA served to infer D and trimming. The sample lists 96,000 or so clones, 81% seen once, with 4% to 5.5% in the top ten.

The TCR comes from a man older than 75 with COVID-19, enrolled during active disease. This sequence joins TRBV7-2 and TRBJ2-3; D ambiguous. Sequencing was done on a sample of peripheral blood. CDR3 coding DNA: TGTGCCAGCAGCTTGAAAGCTAGCACAGATACGCAGTATTTT. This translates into CASSLKASTDTQYF.